These T cell receptor beta chains were read from a single sample in a study of blood T cell repertoires in COVID-19. Produced via immunoSEQ multiplex PCR; TCRdb's table is partial and in-frame only. The data show fewer than 200,000 clones, with 80% to 85% seen just once and 3% to 3.5% held by the top ten. Sequencing was performed on PBMCs or T cells enriched from blood (not recorded which). These receptor sequences come from a young woman who had been exposed to COVID-19. The CDR3 runs from the conserved cysteine through the conserved F or W. The D gene is left open where the match is weak.

v_call	cdr3_length	j_call	d_call	cdr3_aa
TRBV13	15	TRBJ1-4	TRBD1	CASSLGQGGQEKLFF
TRBV4-1	12	TRBJ1-2	.	CASSQTGSGYTF
TRBV7-9	14	TRBJ2-7	TRBD1	CASSLWDSTYEQYF
TRBV19	15	TRBJ1-1	TRBD1	CASSIMDRGNTEAFF
TRBV2	14	TRBJ1-1	.	CASRGTRTNTEAFF
TRBV5-1	17	TRBJ2-2	.	CASSPATVGAGTGELFF
TRBV9	14	TRBJ2-7	TRBD2	CASSVSGANYEQYF
TRBV5-4	15	TRBJ1-6	.	CASSFGAGANSPLHF
TRBV6-6	17	TRBJ1-1	TRBD1	CASRRHTGVGMSTEAFF
TRBV19	15	TRBJ1-5	TRBD1	CASSLDRGRNQPQHF
TRBV7-9	15	TRBJ1-4	.	CASSLVQTTNEKLFF
TRBV6-2/TRBV6-3	13	TRBJ1-1	.	CASSYSTGSEAFF
TRBV2	14	TRBJ2-1	TRBD2	CASQTGLAANEQFF
TRBV3-1/TRBV3-2	13	TRBJ2-7	.	CATKGRRGYEQYF
TRBV7-8	15	TRBJ1-6	.	CASSLGQSYNSPLHF
TRBV19	14	TRBJ2-2	.	CASREQVNTGELFF
TRBV19	16	TRBJ2-3	TRBD1	CASSPLRQGLPDTQYF
TRBV9	13	TRBJ1-2	TRBD1	CASSVQGAAGYTF
TRBV18	12	TRBJ1-2	.	CASSTDRYGYTF
TRBV7-6	15	TRBJ2-3	TRBD2	CASTPTSGPRDTQYF
TRBV11-2	13	TRBJ2-3	.	CASSLAGTDTQYF
TRBV5-1	16	TRBJ1-1	TRBD1	CASSPLGQGGNTEAFF
TRBV3-1/TRBV3-2	14	TRBJ2-2	.	CASSQDKGFGELFF
TRBV27	14	TRBJ1-5	.	CASSLQGAGQPQHF
TRBV25-1	15	TRBJ1-2	TRBD1	CASSESPGGNYGYTF
TRBV7-2	16	TRBJ2-7	TRBD2	CASSLGLALAGYEQYF
TRBV5-4	17	TRBJ2-7	.	CASSLYGGGPPSYEQYF
TRBV9	16	TRBJ2-5	TRBD2	CASSVDSGALGETQYF
TRBV29-1	12	TRBJ1-1	.	CSVGHMNTEAFF